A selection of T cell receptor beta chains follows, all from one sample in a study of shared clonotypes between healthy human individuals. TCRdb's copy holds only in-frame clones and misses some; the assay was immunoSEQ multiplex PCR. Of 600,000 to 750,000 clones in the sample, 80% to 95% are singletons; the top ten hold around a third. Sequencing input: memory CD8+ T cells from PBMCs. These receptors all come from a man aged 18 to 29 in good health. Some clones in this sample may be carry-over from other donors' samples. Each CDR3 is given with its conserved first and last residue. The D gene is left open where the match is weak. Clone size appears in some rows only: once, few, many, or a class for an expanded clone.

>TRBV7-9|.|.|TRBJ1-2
TGTGCCAGCAGCTTAGTAGAGGGCTACCTTGGCTACACCTTC
CASSLVEGYLGYTF
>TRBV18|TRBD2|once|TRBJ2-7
TGTGCCAGCTCACCGATAGCGGGAGGGCCGTACGAGCAGTACTTC
CASSPIAGGPYEQYF
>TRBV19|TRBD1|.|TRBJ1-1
TGTGCCAGTAGTATGTCCGACAGGGGCTGGGAAGAAGCTTTCTTT
CASSMSDRGWEEAFF
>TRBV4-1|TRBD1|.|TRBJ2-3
TGCGCCAGCAGCCGACTGGGATCCGGGACAGGGGGCAAAGATACGCAGTATTTT
CASSRLGSGTGGKDTQYF
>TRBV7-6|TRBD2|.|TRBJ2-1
TGTGCCAGCAGCCTCCCGACTAGCAGTGAGCAGTTCTTC
CASSLPTSSEQFF
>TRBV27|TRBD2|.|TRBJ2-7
TGTGCCAGCAGCCCGGGACTAGCGGCCATATACGAGCAGTACTTC
CASSPGLAAIYEQYF
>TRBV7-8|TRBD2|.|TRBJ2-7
TGTGCCAGCAGCACGCAACTAGCGGTCGCCTCCTACGAGCAGTACTTC
CASSTQLAVASYEQYF
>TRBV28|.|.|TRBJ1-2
TGTGCCAGCAGCGAGACGGGATATGGCTACACCTTC
CASSETGYGYTF
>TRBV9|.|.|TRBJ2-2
TGTGCCAGCAGCCCCCGGCGTATTCAGGCCGGGGAGCTGTTTTTT
CASSPRRIQAGELFF
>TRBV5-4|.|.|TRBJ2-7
TGTGCCAGCAGCACCTCCGACAGAGCCTACGAGCAGTACTTC
CASSTSDRAYEQYF
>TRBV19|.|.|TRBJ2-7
TGTGCCAGTAGCCCCAGGGACGCCTACGAGCAGTACTTC
CASSPRDAYEQYF
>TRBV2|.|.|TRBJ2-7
TGTGCCAGCAGTGAATGGAAGGGGCGCGAGCAGTACTTC
CASSEWKGREQYF
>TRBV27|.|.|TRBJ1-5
TGTGCCAGCAGTTGGGGCGCAGGTGGGGTCAGCCCCCAGCATTTT
CASSWGAGGVSPQHF
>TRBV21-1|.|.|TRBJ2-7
TGTGCCAGCGGGTGGACTGGTTCCTACGAGCAGTACTTC
CASGWTGSYEQYF